Here is one TCR beta chain with its context. The sample holds one count of this clone. Its antigen is still unknown. One base away there is no much larger clone; base qualities are not given. To prepare the library, the immunoSEQ multiplex PCR assay was applied. In its TCRdb copy, this immuneACCESS table keeps in-frame sequences only and misses some clones. Where compared with another copy, unresolved V genes explain less than half of these, and the others have no known cause. Counted in this sample were tens of thousands of clones; about 94% of them appeared once. Less than 0.65% of the sample is taken by the ten largest. The data belong to a study of T cell changes during pregnancy in multiple sclerosis (dated by TCRdb to between 2018 and 2021). Background for the entire study: The study examined how the T cell repertoire changed over the course of pregnancy in women with multiple sclerosis.

From its cysteine to its phenylalanine, the CDR3 spans 14 amino acids. Only the CDR3 DNA is retained, 42 bases long and in frame from the first base. The germline V and J ends show losses of 6 bases and 6 bases respectively, and no gene match explains 7 bases of the junction. Sequences LNHDA (CDR1) and SQIVND (CDR2) are obtained from the germline V gene (reference sequence). Here the chain combines TRBV19 and TRBJ2-2; 7 junctional bases match TRBD2. Sequencing was performed on peripheral blood, taken in the third trimester of pregnancy. The sequence was obtained from a female donor with multiple sclerosis, enrolled in a pregnancy study. CDR3 sequence: CASRGLVGAGELFF. The DNA is as follows: TGTGCCAGTAGAGGACTAGTTGGTGCCGGGGAGCTGTTTTTT.